This TCR beta chain was observed in a study of T cell responses to AZD1222 COVID-19 vaccine. As concerns this clone: Its antigen is undetermined.

Notes on the study in general: Females made up more of the donors, who were largely white British, and clonal diversity may have come out too low. Across the whole spike, CD4 TCRs peaked at regions 160-218 and 743-854. Breadth and depth of Spike-specific TCRs rose after two AZD1222 doses.

TCRdb's copy holds only in-frame clones and misses some; the assay was immunoSEQ multiplex PCR. The sample shows roughly 33,000 clones, 75% to 80% of them seen only once. The CDR3 length is 14 residues. Germline lookup yields CDR1 LNHDA and CDR2 SQIVND (reference sequence). The TCR originated in an adult who received the AZD1222 COVID-19 vaccine. The sample in question was peripheral blood, obtained 28 days after the second AZD1222 dose. The chain recombines TRBV19 with TRBJ1-5; D is unresolved. CDR3 region: CATSAGFSNQPQHF. The CDR3 DNA follows: TGTGCTACCTCAGCTGGTTTTAGCAATCAGCCCCAGCATTTT.